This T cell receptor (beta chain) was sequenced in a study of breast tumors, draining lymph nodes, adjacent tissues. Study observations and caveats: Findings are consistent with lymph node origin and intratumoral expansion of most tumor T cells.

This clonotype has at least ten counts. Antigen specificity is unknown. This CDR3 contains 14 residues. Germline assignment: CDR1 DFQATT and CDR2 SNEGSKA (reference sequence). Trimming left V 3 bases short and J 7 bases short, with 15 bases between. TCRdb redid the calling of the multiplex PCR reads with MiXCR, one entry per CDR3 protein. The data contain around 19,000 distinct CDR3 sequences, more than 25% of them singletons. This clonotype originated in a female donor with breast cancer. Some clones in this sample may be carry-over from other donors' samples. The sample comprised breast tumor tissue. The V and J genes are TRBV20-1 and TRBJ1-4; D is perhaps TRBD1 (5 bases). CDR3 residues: CSASRPGIGEKLFF. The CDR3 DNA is TGCAGTGCTAGTAGGCCAGGGATTGGTGAAAAACTGTTTTTT.